One sample yielded the 23 T cell receptor beta chains listed below, sequenced in a study of T cell changes during pregnancy in multiple sclerosis (dated by TCRdb to the late 2010s). To prepare the library, the immunoSEQ multiplex PCR assay was applied. TCRdb stores this immuneACCESS table with in-frame sequences only. Part of the clones is absent; in the studies checked, under half of the shortfall reflects unresolved V genes, and no reason is known for the rest. The sample table shows 40,000 to 45,000 clones, and 85% to 90% are seen once. The ten top clones hold roughly 0.58% of the sample. Source: CD4+ T cells from peripheral blood mononuclear cells, taken in the first trimester of pregnancy. Receptor source: a female donor with multiple sclerosis, enrolled in a pregnancy study.

The genes are TRBV6-5 and TRBJ1-1, with D possibly TRBD1 on 5 matching bases. CDR1 is MNHEY, CDR2 SVGAGI, per germline. V dropped 6 bases and J dropped 3 bases, with 11 bases sitting between them. The CDR3 runs to 13 residues. CDR3 sequence: CASRRDSYTEAFF. DNA for the CDR3: TGTGCCAGCAGACGAGACAGTTACACTGAAGCTTTCTTT.

The chain couples TRBV7-2 to TRBJ2-1, with 9 bases fitting TRBD2. Germline lookup yields CDR1 SGHTA and CDR2 FQGNSA. The J segment lost 7 bases and the V segment lost 4 bases, leaving 20 bases of the junction unmatched. The CDR3 has 19 amino acids. The CDR3 loop is CASSSPRPRAGGRTNEQFF. CDR3 coding DNA: TGTGCCAGCAGCTCCCCTCGACCCCGAGCGGGAGGAAGAACGAATGAGCAGTTCTTC.

On this clone: One end of the junction does not line up with germline, which may come from a read error. This sequence joins TRBV30 and TRBJ2-2, with TRBD2 matching over 7 bases. This CDR3 contains 15 residues. Per the germline V gene, CDR1 is GTSNPN and CDR2 is SVGIG (reference sequence). The CDR3 loop is CTWSNGGLRTGELFF. CDR3 coding DNA: TGTACCTGGAGCAACGGGGGACTAAGGACCGGGGAGCTGTTTTTT.

The J gene is TRBJ2-5, the V gene TRBV2; 16 bases align to TRBD2. V lost 7 bases to trimming and J lost 4 bases; unmatched junction nucleotides: 9. The CDR3 contains 17 residues. Germline V gives CDR1 SNHLY, CDR2 FYNNEI. This chain's CDR3 is CASKRGGLAGGPETQYF. The CDR3 DNA is TGTGCCAGCAAACGAGGGGGACTAGCGGGAGGGCCAGAGACCCAGTACTTC.

In DNA, the CDR3 is TGTGCCAGCTCACCAGGAGGACAGGACTCTAACTATGGCTACACCTTC. Its protein product is CASSPGGQDSNYGYTF. The rearrangement joins TRBV18 to TRBJ1-2; 7 positions match TRBD1. Trimming removed 2 bases from V and 0 bases from J; junction bases left unmatched: 6. The CDR3 is 16 amino acids. Germline CDR1 and CDR2: KGHSH and LQKENI.

The chain recombines TRBV18 with TRBJ2-7; 9 bases map to TRBD2. V was clipped by 6 bases and J by 1 base; unmatched bases: 10. This CDR3 comprises 16 residues. Looked up from germline, CDR1 is KGHSH and CDR2 is LQKENI. CDR3 residues: CASSRGSGRSSYEQYF. The CDR3 DNA is TGTGCCAGCTCCCGGGGTAGCGGGAGATCTTCCTACGAGCAGTACTTC.

This chain connects TRBV7-2 to TRBJ2-5; D gene uncertain. This CDR3 region has 12 residues. Trimming took off 0 bases at V and 8 bases at J, with 7 bases between the two ends. CDR1 and CDR2 from the germline V gene are SGHTA and FQGNSA. The CDR3 spells CASSLAVGTQYF. CDR3 DNA: TGTGCCAGCAGCTTAGCAGTGGGCACCCAGTACTTC.

This chain joins TRBV25-1 and TRBJ2-3; D not resolved. Germline loops: CDR1 MGHDK, CDR2 SYGVNS. There are 11 residues in the CDR3. The V end lost 10 bases, the J end lost 4 bases, and 9 bases lay between the germline ends. The chain's CDR3 is CATQVADTQYF. As DNA, the CDR3 is TGTGCCACCCAGGTAGCAGATACGCAGTATTTT.

This clone was seen only a few times. The chain recombines TRBV11-2 with TRBJ1-5; D is unresolved. Germline V gene sequence: CDR1 SGHAT, CDR2 FQNNGV. V was cut by 1 base and J by 3 bases, with 4 bases left in between. CDR3 length: 13 residues. CDR3 DNA: TGTGCCAGCAGCTTAGTCTACAATCAGCCCCAGCATTTT. This sequence encodes CASSLVYNQPQHF.

For the CDR3, the DNA is TGTGCCAGCAGCGGGGAGCAGGGGGCCCAGGACACTGAAGCTTTCTTT. This gives the protein CASSGEQGAQDTEAFF. This chain joins TRBV21-1 and TRBJ1-1; the table calls TRBD1, which could not be checked here. TRBV21-1 is assigned pseudogene status. The CDR3 length is 16 residues.

The gene calls are TRBV21-1 and TRBJ2-1; TRBD2, the D gene given by the table, was not confirmed from the DNA. TRBV21-1 is a pseudogene. The CDR3 is 14 amino acids. The CDR3 protein is CASSITGTLDEQFF. For the CDR3, the DNA is TGTGCCAGCAGCATCACCGGGACTCTCGATGAGCAGTTCTTC.

V is TRBV2 and J is TRBJ2-7, with D possibly being TRBD1 (6 bases). Germline CDR1 and CDR2: SNHLY and FYNNEI. The length of the CDR3 is 15 residues. Trimming took 6 bases from V and 6 from J, leaving 21 bases between them. The CDR3 reads CASSEQGPLGGEQYF. CDR3 DNA sequence: TGTGCCAGCAGCGAACAGGGCCCCTTAGGGGGCGAGCAGTACTTC.

The chain recombines TRBV11-2 with TRBJ2-7; 7 bases align to TRBD1. Losses at the gene ends were 5 bases for V and 2 bases for J; bases not matched to a gene: 12. CDR3 length: 16 amino acids. From germline, CDR1 is SGHAT and CDR2 FQNNGV. CDR3 in amino acids: CASSPLSGQDAYEQYF. In DNA, the CDR3 is TGTGCCAGCAGCCCATTGTCCGGACAGGATGCCTACGAGCAGTACTTC.

This rearrangement joins TRBV28 to TRBJ2-1, with TRBD2 matching over 8 bases. J gave up 0 bases and V 5 bases, and 9 bases lay outside the gene matches. The germline V gene has CDR1 MDHEN and CDR2 SYDVKM. This CDR3 spans 17 amino acids. The CDR3, as DNA: TGTGCCAGCAGTCCTCCCCTTAGCGGGGACTCCTACAATGAGCAGTTCTTC. This translates into CASSPPLSGDSYNEQFF. Drawing the rest from reference TRBV28 and TRBJ2-1, the complete variable domain is DVKVTQSSRYLVKRTGEKVFLECVQDMDHENMFWYRQDPGLGLRLIYFSYDVKMKEKGDIPEGYSVSREKKERFSLILESASTNQTSMYLCASSPPLSGDSYNEQFFGPGTRLTVL.

The V and J genes are TRBV6-5 and TRBJ1-1, with D tentatively TRBD1 (5 bases). CDR1 and CDR2 (germline): MNHEY, SVGAGI. V lost 0 bases and J lost 0, with 11 bases in between. There are 16 residues in the CDR3. CDR3 amino acids: CASSYSMGGVNTEAFF. CDR3 DNA sequence: TGTGCCAGCAGTTACTCGATGGGGGGGGTGAACACTGAAGCTTTCTTT.

V is TRBV29-1 and J is TRBJ2-5; 7 bases match TRBD2. Losses at the gene ends were 4 bases for V and 3 bases for J; bases not matched to a gene: 5. This CDR3 contains 13 residues. The germline CDR1 and CDR2 sequences are SQVTM and ANQGSEA. In DNA, the CDR3 is TGCAGCGTTGGGGGGGGAATTGAAGAGACCCAGTACTTC. It encodes CSVGGGIEETQYF.

The chain employs TRBV12-5 and TRBJ1-1; D unresolved. Germline lookup yields CDR1 LGHNT and CDR2 FRNRAP. This CDR3 has 14 amino acids. V lost 5 bases and J 5 bases, leaving 15 bases between the germline ends. The CDR3 is CASGEGLERTEAFF. The CDR3 bases are TGTGCTAGTGGTGAAGGACTCGAGCGAACTGAAGCTTTCTTT.

The chain is built from TRBV5-1 and TRBJ1-5; D might be TRBD1 (5 bases). The germline V and J ends were trimmed by 3 bases and 4 bases, with 8 bases remaining between them. Germline V gives CDR1 SGHRS, CDR2 YFSETQ. The CDR3 totals 13 residues. CDR3 amino acids: CASSWGPNQPQHF. The CDR3 bases are TGCGCCAGCAGCTGGGGCCCTAATCAGCCCCAGCATTTT.

The rearrangement links TRBV29-1 to TRBJ2-7; 8 bases are shared with TRBD1. The germline V gene encodes CDR1 SQVTM and CDR2 ANQGSEA. J was trimmed by 2 bases and V by 6 bases; bases with no gene match: 15. CDR3 size: 16 residues. CDR3 protein: CSVPSRETGVPYEQYF. In nucleotides, the CDR3 is TGCAGCGTCCCGAGTAGGGAGACAGGGGTGCCCTACGAGCAGTACTTC.

The CDR3 sequence is CATSRRLDQPQHF. CDR3 nucleotide sequence: TGTGCCACCAGCAGGCGGCTCGATCAGCCCCAGCATTTT. The V and J genes are TRBV15 and TRBJ1-5; D unresolved. Germline V gene data show CDR1 as LNHNV and CDR2 as YYDKDF (reference sequence). V lost 3 bases to trimming and J lost 5 bases, with 8 bases between them. This CDR3 comprises 13 residues.

The chain combines TRBV18 with TRBJ1-5, with 8 bases identical to TRBD1. The V gene's germline CDR1 is KGHSH and CDR2 LQKENI. Trimming took 3 bases from V and 4 from J; bases not matched to a gene: 8. This CDR3 has 16 residues. DNA for the CDR3: TGTGCCAGCTCACCTCGACAGGGGATGGGTAATCAGCCCCAGCATTTT. Translating it yields CASSPRQGMGNQPQHF.

This clone was seen only a few times. V usage is TRBV5-4 and J usage is TRBJ1-1; D gene ambiguous. The germline V gene encodes CDR1 SGHNT and CDR2 YYREEE (reference sequence). This CDR3 comprises 14 residues. V gave up 0 bases and J gave up 0 bases, with 6 bases separating them. The CDR3 reads CASSLVSMNTEAFF. The CDR3 DNA reads as TGTGCCAGCAGCTTGGTCAGTATGAACACTGAAGCTTTCTTT.

V gene TRBV19 combines with J gene TRBJ2-7, with D maybe TRBD2 (6 bases). Germline CDR1 is LNHDA and CDR2 is SQIVND (reference sequence). The ends were cut back, 5 bases at V and 4 bases at J, with 15 bases in the middle. There are 14 residues in the CDR3. The CDR3 region has the DNA TGTGCCAGTAGTCGATCGGGAGAAGGGTACGAGCAGTACTTC. Residues: CASSRSGEGYEQYF.